This T cell receptor (beta chain) was recorded in a study of blood T cell repertoires in COVID-19. Across the study: Samples came from the United States, Italy and Spain, spanning acute and convalescent COVID-19. PBMCs, B-cell-depleted T cells, or T cells provided the cDNA or gDNA that made up the material.

V shed 6 bases and J 2 bases; nucleotides not matched to a gene: 5. CDR3 length: 16 amino acids. The germline V gene encodes CDR1 MGHDK and CDR2 SYGVNS. As originally analysed: Estimation of nucleated cell counts relied on the amplification of reference gene primers. Generated by immunoSEQ multiplex PCR, the TCRdb table keeps only in-frame clones and is missing some. D and trimming were read from the DNA, whereas the V and J calls and clone size are those reported in that table. The table shows roughly 150,000 clones, with 88% occurring only once. The chain uses TRBV25-1 and TRBJ1-4; 11 bases map to TRBD1. Sequencing was carried out using peripheral blood. The TCR comes from a human donor in a cohort sampled during active COVID-19. The CDR3 here is CASSPDRGLTNEKLFF. CDR3 nucleotides: TGTGCCAGCAGCCCGGACAGGGGGCTGACTAATGAAAAACTGTTTTTT.